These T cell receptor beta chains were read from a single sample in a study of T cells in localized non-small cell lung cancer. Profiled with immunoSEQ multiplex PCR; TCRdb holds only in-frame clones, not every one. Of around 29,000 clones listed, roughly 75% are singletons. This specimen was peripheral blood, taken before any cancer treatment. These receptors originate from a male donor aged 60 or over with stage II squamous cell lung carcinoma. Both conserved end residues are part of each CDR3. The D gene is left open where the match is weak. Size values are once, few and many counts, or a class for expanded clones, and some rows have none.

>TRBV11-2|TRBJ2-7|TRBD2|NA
CASSLTSGLYEQYF
TGTGCCAGCAGCTTGACTAGCGGCCTATACGAGCAGTACTTC
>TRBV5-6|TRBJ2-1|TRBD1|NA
CASSLAGQGTYNEQFF
TGTGCCAGCAGCTTGGCGGGACAGGGGACCTACAATGAGCAGTTCTTC
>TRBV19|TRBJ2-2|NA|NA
CASSIAGVNTGELFF
TGTGCCAGTAGTATAGCGGGAGTTAACACCGGGGAGCTGTTTTTT
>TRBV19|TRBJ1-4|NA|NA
CASIPPVPKLFF
TGTGCCAGTATCCCCCCGGTTCCCAAACTGTTTTTT
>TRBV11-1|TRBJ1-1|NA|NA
CASSRRRGTEAFF
TGTGCCAGCAGTCGCCGGCGGGGTACTGAAGCTTTCTTT
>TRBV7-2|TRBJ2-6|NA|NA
CASRAGGANVLTF
TGTGCCAGCAGGGCAGGGGGGGCCAACGTCCTGACTTTC
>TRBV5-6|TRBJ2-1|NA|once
CASSQEGYSYNEQFF
TGTGCCAGCAGCCAGGAGGGGTACTCCTACAATGAGCAGTTCTTC
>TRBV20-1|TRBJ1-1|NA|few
CSARESTEAFF
TGCAGTGCTAGAGAATCAACTGAAGCTTTCTTT
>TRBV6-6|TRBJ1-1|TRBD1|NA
CASSLQGGAEAFF
TGTGCCAGCTCTTTACAGGGGGGCGCTGAAGCTTTCTTT
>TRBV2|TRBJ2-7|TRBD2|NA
CASSGDLGRAYEQYF
TGTGCCAGCAGTGGGGATTTGGGGAGGGCCTACGAGCAGTACTTC
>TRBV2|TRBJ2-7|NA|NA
CASRGGGSEQYF
TGTGCCAGCAGGGGAGGAGGTAGCGAGCAGTACTTC
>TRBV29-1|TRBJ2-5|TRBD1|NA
CSSSASRRDSPPMGTQYF
TGCAGCTCCTCCGCCTCCCGCCGGGACAGCCCCCCGATGGGGACCCAGTACTTC
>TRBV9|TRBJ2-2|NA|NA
CASSAAGLFNTGELFF
TGTGCCAGCAGCGCCGCCGGACTTTTTAACACCGGGGAGCTGTTTTTT
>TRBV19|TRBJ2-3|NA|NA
CATRAATSTDTQYF
TGTGCCACGAGGGCAGCCACTAGCACAGATACGCAGTATTTT
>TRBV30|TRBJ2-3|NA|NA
CAWSVRGRLIDTQYF
TGTGCCTGGAGTGTAAGGGGACGGCTCATTGATACGCAGTATTTT
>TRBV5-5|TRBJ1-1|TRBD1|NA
CASSLANRGHTEAFF
TGTGCCAGCAGCTTGGCCAACAGGGGGCACACTGAAGCTTTCTTT
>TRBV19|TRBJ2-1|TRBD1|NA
CASSTGTGDYNEQFF
TGTGCCAGTAGTACCGGGACAGGAGACTACAATGAGCAGTTCTTC
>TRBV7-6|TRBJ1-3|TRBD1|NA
CASSLGGQKRNTIYF
TGTGCCAGCAGCTTAGGGGGACAGAAGAGAAACACCATATATTTT
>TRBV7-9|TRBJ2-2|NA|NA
CASKWTGELFF
TGTGCCAGCAAGTGGACCGGGGAGCTGTTTTTT
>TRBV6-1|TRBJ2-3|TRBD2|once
CASSEASSGAGPTQYF
TGTGCCAGCAGTGAAGCGTCTAGCGGGGCCGGACCCACGCAGTATTTT